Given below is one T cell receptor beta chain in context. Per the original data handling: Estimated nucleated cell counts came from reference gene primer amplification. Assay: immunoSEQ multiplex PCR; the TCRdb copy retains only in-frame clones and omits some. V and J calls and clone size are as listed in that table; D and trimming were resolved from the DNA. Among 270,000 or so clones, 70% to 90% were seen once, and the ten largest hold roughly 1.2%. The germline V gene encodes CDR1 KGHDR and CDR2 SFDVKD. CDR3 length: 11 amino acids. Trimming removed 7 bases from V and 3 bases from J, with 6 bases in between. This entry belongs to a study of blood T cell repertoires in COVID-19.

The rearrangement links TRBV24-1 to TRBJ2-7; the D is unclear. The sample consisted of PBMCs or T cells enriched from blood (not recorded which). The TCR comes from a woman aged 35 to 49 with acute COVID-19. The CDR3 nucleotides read TGTGCCACCAGCCGAGGCTACGAGCAGTACTTC. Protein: CATSRGYEQYF.